Listed below are T cell receptor beta chains from one sample, sequenced in a study of blood T cell repertoires in COVID-19. This table comes from immunoSEQ multiplex PCR, and its TCRdb copy is limited to in-frame clones, with some not included. The table shows 210,000 or so clones, with about 90% occurring only once. The sample was peripheral blood. These receptors were collected from a woman aged 18 to 35 who had recovered from COVID-19. Each CDR3 is given with its conserved first and last residue. D genes are given only for firm matches. Clone size appears in some rows only: once, few, many, or a class for an expanded clone.

d_gene,v_gene,j_gene,abundance,CDR3aa,CDR3nt
.,TRBV19,TRBJ2-7,.,CASSRTASSYEQYF,TGTGCCAGTAGTCGGACAGCAAGCTCCTACGAGCAGTACTTC
TRBD2,TRBV5-4,TRBJ2-1,.,CASSPKLAGAGSYNEQFF,TGTGCCAGCAGCCCTAAACTAGCGGGAGCCGGCTCCTACAATGAGCAGTTCTTC
.,TRBV9,TRBJ2-3,.,CASSVVGGVVADTQYF,TGTGCCAGCAGCGTAGTGGGGGGAGTGGTCGCAGATACGCAGTATTTT
TRBD2,TRBV6-2/TRBV6-3,TRBJ2-2,few,CASSYPPEGGYTGELFF,TGTGCCAGCAGTTACCCCCCCGAGGGAGGGTACACCGGGGAGCTGTTTTTT
.,TRBV7-9,TRBJ1-1,.,CASSLDQGTEAFF,TGTGCCAGCAGCTTAGACCAGGGAACTGAAGCTTTCTTT
TRBD1,TRBV28,TRBJ1-1,once,CASSGTDREAFF,TGTGCCAGCAGCGGGACGGACAGGGAAGCTTTCTTT
TRBD2,TRBV9,TRBJ2-7,.,CASSVGGSAYEQYF,TGTGCCAGCAGCGTGGGAGGGTCAGCCTACGAGCAGTACTTC
.,TRBV6-5,TRBJ2-2,.,CASSYTENTGELFF,TGTGCCAGCAGTTATACTGAGAACACCGGGGAGCTGTTTTTT
TRBD1,TRBV4-1,TRBJ1-2,.,CASSQDPGQGLGYTF,TGCGCCAGCAGCCAAGACCCGGGACAGGGGCTTGGCTACACCTTC
TRBD1,TRBV5-1,TRBJ1-5,.,CASSLEWGTGYQPQHF,TGCGCCAGCAGCTTGGAGTGGGGGACAGGGTATCAGCCCCAGCATTTT
.,TRBV21-1,TRBJ2-1,.,CASSKASGNYNEQFF,TGTGCCAGCAGCAAAGCGTCAGGAAACTACAATGAGCAGTTCTTC
.,TRBV24-1,TRBJ1-1,.,CATSDPLLPRAFF,TGTGCCACCAGTGATCCGCTGTTACCCAGAGCTTTCTTT
.,TRBV2,TRBJ1-5,.,CASTPESNQPQHF,TGTGCCAGCACGCCAGAAAGCAATCAGCCCCAGCATTTT
.,TRBV6-5,TRBJ1-3,.,CASSYLNTIYF,TGTGCCAGCAGTTATCTTAACACCATATATTTT
TRBD2,TRBV5-6,TRBJ2-7,.,CASSSGLAGGKSYEQYF,TGTGCCAGCAGCTCTGGACTAGCGGGAGGGAAGTCCTACGAGCAGTACTTC
.,TRBV12-3/TRBV12-4,TRBJ1-5,.,CASHRGGNQPQHF,TGTGCCAGCCATAGGGGGGGGAATCAGCCCCAGCATTTT
TRBD2,TRBV7-6,TRBJ2-1,.,CASLPRTSGYNEQFF,TGTGCCAGCCTCCCTAGGACTAGCGGGTACAATGAGCAGTTCTTC
.,TRBV2,TRBJ1-1,.,CASSAWNTEAFF,TGTGCCAGCAGTGCATGGAACACTGAAGCTTTCTTT
.,TRBV28,TRBJ1-6,.,CASSLLDGSSYNSPLHF,TGTGCCAGCAGTTTATTAGATGGTAGCTCCTATAATTCACCCCTCCACTTT